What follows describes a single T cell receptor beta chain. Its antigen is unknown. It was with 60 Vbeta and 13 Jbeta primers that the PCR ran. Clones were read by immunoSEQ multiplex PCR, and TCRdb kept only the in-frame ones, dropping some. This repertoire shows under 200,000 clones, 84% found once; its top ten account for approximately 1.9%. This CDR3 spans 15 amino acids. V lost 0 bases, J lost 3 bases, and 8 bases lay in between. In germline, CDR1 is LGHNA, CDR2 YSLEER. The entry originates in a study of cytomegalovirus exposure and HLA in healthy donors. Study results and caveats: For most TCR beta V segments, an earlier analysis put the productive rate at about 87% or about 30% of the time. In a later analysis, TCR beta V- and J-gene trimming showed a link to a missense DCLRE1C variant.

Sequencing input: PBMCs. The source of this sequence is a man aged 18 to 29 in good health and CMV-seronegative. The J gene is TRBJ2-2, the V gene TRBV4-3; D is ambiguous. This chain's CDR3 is CASSQEGSYTGELFF. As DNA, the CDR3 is TGCGCCAGCAGCCAAGAAGGTAGCTACACCGGGGAGCTGTTTTTT.